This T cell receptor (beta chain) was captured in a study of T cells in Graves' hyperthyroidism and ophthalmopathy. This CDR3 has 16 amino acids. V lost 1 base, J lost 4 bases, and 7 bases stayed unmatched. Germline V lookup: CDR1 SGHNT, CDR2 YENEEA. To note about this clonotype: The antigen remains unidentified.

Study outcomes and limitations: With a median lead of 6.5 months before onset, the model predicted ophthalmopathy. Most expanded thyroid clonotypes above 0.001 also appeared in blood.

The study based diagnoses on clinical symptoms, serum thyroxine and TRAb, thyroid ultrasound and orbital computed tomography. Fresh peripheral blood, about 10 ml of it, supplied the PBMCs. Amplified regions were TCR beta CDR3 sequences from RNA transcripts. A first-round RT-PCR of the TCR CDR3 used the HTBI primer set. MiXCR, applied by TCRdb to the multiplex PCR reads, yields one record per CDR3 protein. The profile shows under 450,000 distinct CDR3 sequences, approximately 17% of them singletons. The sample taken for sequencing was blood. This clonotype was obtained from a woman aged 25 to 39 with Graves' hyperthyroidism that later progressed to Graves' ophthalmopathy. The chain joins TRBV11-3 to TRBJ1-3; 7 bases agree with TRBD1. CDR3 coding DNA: TGTGCCAGCAGCTTAGGACCGACAGGGACCGGAAACACCATATATTTT. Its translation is CASSLGPTGTGNTIYF.